One and the same sample provided the 20 T cell receptor beta chains below, sequenced in a study of blood T cell repertoires in COVID-19. The table came from immunoSEQ multiplex PCR; TCRdb's copy has only in-frame clones and leaves some out. Of approximately 220,000 clones listed, around 84% are singletons. Sequenced material: peripheral blood. These receptors all come from an older woman who had recovered from COVID-19.

The V and J genes are TRBV7-2 and TRBJ2-6; D is perhaps TRBD1 (5 bases). Trimming took off 6 bases at V and 0 bases at J, with 9 bases between the two ends. In germline, CDR1 is SGHTA, CDR2 FQGNSA. The CDR3 has 15 residues. CDR3 DNA: TGTGCCAGCAGGCAGGGTAGCTCTGGGGCCAACGTCCTGACTTTC. It encodes CASRQGSSGANVLTF.

The rearrangement uses TRBV24-1 and TRBJ2-6; D possibly corresponds to TRBD1 (5 bases). Looked up from germline, CDR1 is KGHDR and CDR2 is SFDVKD. V was pared by 7 bases and J by 1 base, with 13 bases between. This CDR3 comprises 16 residues. The DNA of the CDR3 is TGTGCCACCAGAGCTCAGGGCACTTCTGGGGCCAACGTCCTGACTTTC. Protein: CATRAQGTSGANVLTF.

In DNA, the CDR3 is TGTGCCTGGAATATTAACACGGGGGACGAAAAACTGTTTTTT. Amino acid sequence: CAWNINTGDEKLFF. The gene calls are TRBV30 and TRBJ1-4; possible D gene TRBD1, 5 bases. CDR3 length: 14 residues. V lost 4 bases and J 8 bases, leaving 17 bases between the germline ends. Germline lookup yields CDR1 GTSNPN and CDR2 SVGIG (reference sequence).

The V and J genes are TRBV7-9 and TRBJ2-3; weak D call: TRBD1 (6 bases). V was clipped by 5 bases and J by 6 bases, with 12 bases between them. The CDR3 contains 13 residues. Germline-derived CDR1 and CDR2 are SEHNR and FQNEAQ (reference sequence). The CDR3, as DNA: TGTGCCAGCAGCGCTTCAGGGGAGGATACGCAGTATTTT. Protein: CASSASGEDTQYF. The whole variable domain, filled in from reference TRBV7-9 and TRBJ2-3, reads DTGVSQNPRHKITKRGQNVTFRCDPISEHNRLYWYRQTLGQGPEFLTYFQNEAQLEKSRLLSDRFSAERPKGSFSTLEIQRTEQGDSAMYLCASSASGEDTQYFGPGTRLTVL.

CDR3 sequence (DNA): TGTGCCAGCAGTTGGAGCTCTGGCTACGGCTACACCTTC. Protein: CASSWSSGYGYTF. This chain joins TRBV12-3 or TRBV12-4 and TRBJ1-2; no reliable D call. The CDR3 consists of 13 residues. The ends were cut back, 4 bases at V and 8 bases at J, with 14 bases in the middle.

The chain links TRBV5-1 to TRBJ2-1; 8 nucleotides align to TRBD1. This CDR3 has 16 amino acids. Trimming at V came to 0 bases and at J to 7 bases, leaving 9 bases not matched to a gene. CDR1 is SGHRS, CDR2 YFSETQ, per germline. CDR3 sequence (DNA): TGCGCCAGCAGCTTGGTTTCCCAGGGGGCGAGGAATGAGCAGTTCTTC. Translation: CASSLVSQGARNEQFF.

The rearrangement uses TRBV5-4 and TRBJ2-5; a weak D match, TRBD1 (6 bases). The CDR3 has 13 residues. Deletions cut 4 bases from V and 3 bases from J, with 10 bases between. The V gene's germline CDR1 is SGHNT and CDR2 YYREEE (reference sequence). The DNA for the CDR3 is TGTGCCAGCAGCCCAACAGGGAAAGAGACCCAGTACTTC. Translation gives CASSPTGKETQYF.

This chain joins TRBV7-2 and TRBJ1-2, with TRBD1 as a possible D gene (6 bases). CDR3 length equals 15 residues. V was cut by 1 base and J by 3 bases, with 12 bases left in between. Germline-derived CDR1 and CDR2 are SGHTA and FQGNSA. The CDR3 sequence is CASSLVQGIYYGYTF. The CDR3 region has the DNA TGTGCCAGCAGCTTAGTCCAGGGGATCTACTATGGCTACACCTTC.

The V and J genes are TRBV6-2 or TRBV6-3 and TRBJ2-5, with D maybe TRBD2 (5 bases). Deletions cut 5 bases from V and 4 bases from J, with 8 bases between. The CDR3 has 12 amino acids. Per germline, CDR1 MNHEY and CDR2 SVGEGT. The CDR3 nucleotides read TGTGCCAGCAGTAGAGGGTTAGAGACCCAGTACTTC. This translates into CASSRGLETQYF.

The chain recombines TRBV28 with TRBJ2-3; TRBD1 aligns across 7 bases. The germline CDR1 and CDR2 sequences are MDHEN and SYDVKM. Trimming at V came to 5 bases and at J to 4 bases, leaving 9 bases not matched to a gene. This CDR3 comprises 15 residues. Here the CDR3 reads CASSGPGTVADTQYF. The CDR3 coding sequence is TGTGCCAGCAGTGGACCCGGGACAGTTGCAGATACGCAGTATTTT.

This chain connects TRBV7-3 to TRBJ1-3; 8 bases map to TRBD1. J lost 4 bases, V lost 5 bases, and 16 bases had no gene match. Germline CDR1 SGHTA, CDR2 FQGTGA. The CDR3 sequence is 18 residues long. The CDR3 DNA is TGTGCCAGCAGCCCCGGGACAGGCCCCTTTCGGGGAGGAAACACCATATATTTT. Encoded protein: CASSPGTGPFRGGNTIYF.

The genes are TRBV7-8 and TRBJ2-1; TRBD2 agrees at 13 bases. The length of the CDR3 is 20 residues. The ends lost 5 bases at V and 3 bases at J; junction bases unmatched: 16. From germline, CDR1 is SGHVS and CDR2 FQNEAQ. The CDR3: CASSHPGTSGVPSLYNEQFF. The CDR3 nucleotides are TGTGCCAGCAGCCATCCCGGGACTAGCGGGGTACCGTCCCTCTACAATGAGCAGTTCTTC.

The chain uses TRBV7-3 and TRBJ1-2; 7 bases fit TRBD1. CDR1 is SGHTA, CDR2 FQGTGA, per germline. Trimming took 5 bases from V and 6 from J; bases not matched to a gene: 6. CDR3 length: 13 amino acids. The CDR3 DNA is TGTGCCAGCAGCCGACAGGGTGGGGATGGCTACACCTTC. Translated: CASSRQGGDGYTF. Using reference TRBV7-3 and TRBJ1-2 for the parts outside the CDR3, the full variable domain is GAGVSQTPSNKVTEKGKYVELRCDPISGHTALYWYRQSLGQGPEFLIYFQGTGAADDSGLPNDRFFAVRPEGSVSTLKIQRTERGDSAVYLCASSRQGGDGYTFGSGTRLTVV.

The V and J genes are TRBV30 and TRBJ1-6; no definite D call. V was shortened by 2 bases and J by 14 bases, with 16 bases between the two germline ends. The CDR3 is 13 residues long. From germline, CDR1 is GTSNPN and CDR2 SVGIG (reference sequence). CDR3 protein: CAWSNAGSRALHF. As DNA, the CDR3 is TGTGCCTGGAGTAATGCCGGGTCCCGGGCCCTCCACTTT. The whole variable domain, filled in from reference TRBV30 and TRBJ1-6, reads SQTIHQWPATLVQPVGSPLSLECTVEGTSNPNLYWYRQAAGRGLQLLFYSVGIGQISSEVPQNLSASRPQDRQFILSSKKLLLSDSGFYLCAWSNAGSRALHFGNGTRLTVT.

The CDR3 DNA follows: TGCAGCGTTTCGATCACCGGGTCCTACGAGCAGTACTTC. Translated, it gives CSVSITGSYEQYF. This sequence joins TRBV29-1 and TRBJ2-7; no clear D gene. Germline CDR1 and CDR2: SQVTM and ANQGSEA. V lost 5 bases to trimming and J lost 1 base, with 12 bases between them. This CDR3 comprises 13 residues.

The sample holds a few counts of this clone. The chain carries TRBV29-1 and TRBJ1-5; D perhaps matches TRBD1 (5 bases). Germline loops: CDR1 SQVTM, CDR2 ANQGSEA. The V and J ends lost 4 bases and 4 bases respectively, with 17 bases between them. CDR3 length: 15 amino acids. The CDR3 loop reads CSVAEGLLGNQPQHF. CDR3 DNA: TGCAGCGTTGCGGAGGGACTACTTGGGAATCAGCCCCAGCATTTT.

This rearrangement joins TRBV6-1 to TRBJ2-7, with D perhaps TRBD1 (5 bases). This CDR3 is 12 amino acids long. CDR1 is MNHNS and CDR2 is SASEGT in the germline V gene. V shed 2 bases and J shed 4 bases, with 6 bases lying between them. The CDR3 loop reads CASSERQYEQYF. CDR3 in DNA: TGTGCCAGCAGTGAAAGACAGTACGAGCAGTACTTC.

V usage is TRBV19 and J usage is TRBJ2-3; 8 bases align to TRBD2. The CDR3 spans 14 residues. The germline CDR1 and CDR2 sequences are LNHDA and SQIVND (reference sequence). The junction had 3 bases not matched to a gene; V was cut back by 3 bases and J by 4 bases. The CDR3 sequence: CASSIGGGPDTQYF. Written as DNA, the CDR3 is TGTGCCAGTAGTATTGGCGGGGGGCCAGATACGCAGTATTTT.

V and J are TRBV4-1 and TRBJ2-1; D gene uncertain. This CDR3 has 15 residues. The V end was cut by 0 bases, the J end by 0 bases, with 6 bases between. Germline V gene sequence: CDR1 MGHRA, CDR2 YSYEKL. The chain's CDR3 is CASSQDSSSYNEQFF. The CDR3 DNA reads as TGCGCCAGCAGCCAAGATTCCAGCTCCTACAATGAGCAGTTCTTC.

The rearrangement joins TRBV30 to TRBJ2-3; 7 positions agree with TRBD1. Germline CDR1 is GTSNPN and CDR2 is SVGIG (reference sequence). This CDR3 spans 13 amino acids. Trimming took 8 bases from V and 3 from J; bases not matched to a gene: 8. CDR3 sequence: CAREGGGTDTQYF. The CDR3, as DNA: TGTGCCCGGGAAGGGGGCGGGACAGATACGCAGTATTTT.